These 31 T cell receptor beta chains originate from one sample sequenced in a study of T-cell reconstitution after alpha-beta-depleted transplantation in children. Unique molecular identifiers were incorporated into the prepared TCRbeta library. TCRdb analysed the PCR reads with MiXCR anew, one entry per CDR3 protein. This sample has around 960,000 distinct CDR3 sequences, with roughly 29% found just once. Sequencing used PBMCs, mostly from graft donor cells, obtained 360 days after TCRalphabeta/CD19-depleted stem cell transplant. Source of these receptors: a boy less than two years old who had a stem cell transplant for SCID, so the T cells may come from the graft donor.

This clonotype was detected only a few times. The chain combines TRBV6-1 with TRBJ1-4, with D perhaps matching TRBD1 (5 bases). CDR1 and CDR2 from the germline V gene are MNHNS and SASEGT. The CDR3 totals 15 residues. The V and J ends lost 6 bases and 8 bases respectively, with 19 bases between them. The CDR3 reads CASSPFRELGEKLFF. In DNA, the CDR3 is TGTGCCAGCAGCCCTTTCAGGGAATTAGGCGAAAAACTGTTTTTT.

Only a few counts were recorded for this clonotype. This rearrangement joins TRBV28 to TRBJ2-1; D is undetermined. Germline values: CDR1 MDHEN, CDR2 SYDVKM. V lost 5 bases and J 9 bases, leaving 11 bases between the germline ends. This CDR3 region has 12 residues. The CDR3: CASSNPPGEQFF. CDR3 bases: TGTGCCAGCAGTAACCCCCCCGGTGAGCAGTTCTTC.

This clonotype was recorded many times. This sequence joins TRBV3-1 and TRBJ2-2; no reliable D call. The CDR3 loop spans 15 amino acids. Germline V gene data show CDR1 as LGHDT and CDR2 as YNNKEL (reference sequence). Deletions cut 1 base from V and 4 bases from J, with 10 bases between. As DNA, the CDR3 is TGTGCCAGCAGCCAAGGGCCGACGAGCACCGGGGAGCTGTTTTTT. This sequence encodes CASSQGPTSTGELFF.

J is TRBJ2-3 and V is TRBV12-3 or TRBV12-4; D may be TRBD1 or TRBD2 (5 bases each). There are 16 residues in the CDR3. V was trimmed by 4 bases and J by 0 bases, leaving 14 bases between them. DNA for the CDR3: TGTGCCAGCAGTTATCAGGGACGAACTAGCACAGATACGCAGTATTTT. This translates into CASSYQGRTSTDTQYF.

The table lists this clonotype with a few counts. The chain couples TRBV28 to TRBJ1-1; D is unresolved. CDR1 and CDR2 (germline): MDHEN, SYDVKM. CDR3 length: 16 amino acids. Trimming removed 2 bases from V and 0 bases from J, with 13 bases in between. CDR3 sequence: CASSLGTNTLNTEAFF. The DNA for the CDR3 is TGTGCCAGCAGTTTAGGAACGAATACACTGAACACTGAAGCTTTCTTT.

This clonotype occurred a few times. The chain joins TRBV20-1 to TRBJ2-7, with D perhaps matching TRBD1 (6 bases). This CDR3 comprises 11 residues. Trimming left V 6 bases short and J 4 bases short, with 10 bases between. Per the germline V gene, CDR1 is DFQATT and CDR2 is SNEGSKA (reference sequence). The CDR3 sequence is CSAFQGYEQYF. As DNA, the CDR3 is TGCAGTGCCTTTCAGGGGTACGAGCAGTACTTC.

This clonotype has a single count. The chain has TRBV12-3 or TRBV12-4 and TRBJ1-2; 8 positions match TRBD1. There are 16 residues in the CDR3. Trimming cost V 0 bases and J 7 bases; bases outside gene matches: 10. The CDR3 loop reads CASSLAGQGRFAGYTF. For the CDR3, the DNA is TGTGCCAGCAGTTTAGCAGGACAGGGCAGATTTGCTGGCTACACCTTC.

This clonotype has more than one count but fewer than ten. The chain combines TRBV12-3 or TRBV12-4 with TRBJ1-5; no firm D call. Trimming left V 3 bases short and J 7 bases short, with 13 bases between. This CDR3 region has 14 residues. Written as DNA, the CDR3 is TGTGCCAGCAGTTTCGCCGTAGGGAGGCAGCCCCAGCATTTT. Protein product: CASSFAVGRQPQHF.

This clonotype was observed a handful of times. The V call is TRBV29-1, the J call TRBJ1-5; D unresolved. The CDR3 contains 17 residues. CDR1 SQVTM and CDR2 ANQGSEA come from the germline V gene. The V end was cut by 6 bases, the J end by 0 bases, with 21 bases between. CDR3 loop: CSVVSGPQPYSNQPQHF. Here the CDR3 DNA reads TGCAGCGTCGTTTCTGGACCCCAACCCTATAGCAATCAGCCCCAGCATTTT.

The chain is built from TRBV4-1 and TRBJ2-7, with 10 bases lining up with TRBD2. This CDR3 is built from 19 residues. Germline loops: CDR1 MGHRA, CDR2 YSYEKL. The V gene end was trimmed by 0 bases and the J gene end by 7 bases; junction bases not matched to a gene: 18. The CDR3 DNA follows: TGCGCCAGCAGCCAAGATCCTTTCTCTAGCGGGGGAAGGTTGGGTGAGCAGTACTTC. This translates into CASSQDPFSSGGRLGEQYF.

This clonotype was observed a few times. The J gene is TRBJ1-5, the V gene TRBV5-1; D possibly corresponds to TRBD1 (6 bases). CDR1 and CDR2 from the germline V gene are SGHRS and YFSETQ. This CDR3 is 14 amino acids long. Trimming pared 0 bases from V and 7 bases from J, leaving 11 bases between. The CDR3 spells CASSLEAGAQPQHF. In DNA form, the CDR3 reads TGCGCCAGCAGCTTGGAGGCAGGGGCCCAGCCCCAGCATTTT.

The chain uses TRBV18 and TRBJ2-2; 12 bases agree with TRBD2. V lost 5 bases, J lost 1 base, and 5 bases stayed unmatched. The CDR3 is 17 amino acids. Looked up from germline, CDR1 is KGHSH and CDR2 is LQKENI. DNA for the CDR3: TGTGCCAGCTCATCGACTAGCGGGGGTTGGAACACCGGGGAGCTGTTTTTT. Residues: CASSSTSGGWNTGELFF.

This clonotype was seen a handful of times. The chain couples TRBV29-1 to TRBJ1-2; D possibly corresponds to TRBD1 (6 bases). Germline V gene sequence: CDR1 SQVTM, CDR2 ANQGSEA. With 4 bases removed from V and 6 bases from J, the gap between germline ends came to 18 bases. This CDR3 has 14 residues. The CDR3 spells CSVVGQYSLNGYTF. The CDR3 DNA follows: TGCAGCGTTGTAGGACAGTATAGTTTGAATGGCTACACCTTC.

This clonotype has just a few counts. CDR3 sequence: CASSEMETQYF. In DNA, the CDR3 is TGTGCCAGCAGTGAGATGGAGACCCAGTACTTC. This rearrangement joins TRBV25-1 to TRBJ2-5; D unclear. V lost 3 bases and J 5 bases, leaving 4 bases between the germline ends. The CDR3 runs to 11 residues. The germline gives CDR1 MGHDK, CDR2 SYGVNS.

This clonotype was seen a few times. The rearrangement joins TRBV5-5 to TRBJ2-7; D is ambiguous. From germline, CDR1 is SGHKS and CDR2 YYEKEE (reference sequence). The CDR3 extends over 13 amino acids. V gave up 4 bases and J gave up 4 bases, with 12 bases separating them. The CDR3 sequence: CASSKSWGYEQYF. The CDR3 coding sequence is TGTGCCAGCAGCAAGAGTTGGGGTTACGAGCAGTACTTC. Combining the CDR3 with reference TRBV5-5 and TRBJ2-7 gives the whole variable domain DAGVTQSPTHLIKTRGQQVTLRCSPISGHKSVSWYQQVLGQGPQFIFQYYEKEERGRGNFPDRFSARQFPNYSSELNVNALLLGDSALYLCASSKSWGYEQYFGPGTRLTVT.

This chain uses TRBV6-1 with TRBJ2-1; a possible D gene is TRBD2 (6 bases). The V gene's germline CDR1 is MNHNS and CDR2 SASEGT. With 5 bases removed from V and 7 bases from J, the gap between germline ends came to 18 bases. This CDR3 spans 15 amino acids. The CDR3 DNA follows: TGTGCCAGCAGTCCCCGACTAGTCCCACGGAATGAGCAGTTCTTC. Protein product: CASSPRLVPRNEQFF.

With respect to this clonotype: One end of the junction fails to match germline, which may point to a read error. The chain couples TRBV20-1 to TRBJ1-3, with D uncertain. The CDR3 is made up of 14 amino acids. Germline CDR1 and CDR2: DFQATT and SNEGSKA (reference sequence). The CDR3 loop reads CSARLHGSANTIYF. CDR3 in DNA: TGCAGTGCTAGACTCCATGGCTCTGCAAACACCATATATTTT.

This rearrangement joins TRBV9 to TRBJ2-1, with 11 nucleotides matching TRBD2. V dropped 3 bases and J dropped 7; count of bases not matched to a gene: 12. The CDR3 is made up of 17 amino acids. The V gene's germline CDR1 is SGDLS and CDR2 YYNGEE. CDR3 sequence reads: CASSGSRASGGQNEQFF. As DNA, the CDR3 is TGTGCCAGCAGCGGGAGCCGGGCTAGCGGGGGGCAAAATGAGCAGTTCTTC. Supplemented by reference TRBV9 and TRBJ2-1, the full variable domain reads DSGVTQTPKHLITATGQRVTLRCSPRSGDLSVYWYQQSLDQGLQFLIQYYNGEERAKGNILERFSAQQFPDLHSELNLSSLELGDSALYFCASSGSRASGGQNEQFFGPGTRLTVL.

The chain employs TRBV12-3 or TRBV12-4 and TRBJ2-5, with D perhaps TRBD1 or TRBD2 (7 bases each). This CDR3 has 15 amino acids. The V end lost 1 base, the J end lost 1 base, and 10 bases lay between the germline ends. The CDR3 reads CASSLERDSQETQYF. Written as DNA, the CDR3 is TGTGCCAGCAGTTTAGAGCGGGACAGCCAAGAGACCCAGTACTTC.

This chain links TRBV12-3 or TRBV12-4 with TRBJ2-7; the match to TRBD1 covers 8 bases. The CDR3 has 16 residues. Trimming took 3 bases from V and 4 from J; bases not matched to a gene: 11. CDR3 coding DNA: TGTGCCAGCAGTTTCTCTTGGACAGGGAACCGATACGAGCAGTACTTC. Its protein is CASSFSWTGNRYEQYF.

The CDR3: CASSFGQFAGGLDTQYF. CDR3 coding DNA: TGTGCCAGCAGTTTTGGCCAGTTCGCGGGGGGGCTAGATACGCAGTATTTT. The rearrangement links TRBV12-3 or TRBV12-4 to TRBJ2-3; 9 bases fit TRBD2. The CDR3 is made up of 17 amino acids. Germline trimming cut 3 bases from V and 5 bases from J; bases unmatched to any gene: 12.

This clonotype turned up a few times. The V gene is TRBV27, the J gene TRBJ2-3; 7 nucleotides align to TRBD2. V shed 0 bases, J shed 6 bases, and the junction held 6 bases outside the gene matches. CDR1 MNHEY and CDR2 SMNVEV come from the germline V gene (reference sequence). This CDR3 is built from 15 residues. In nucleotides, the CDR3 is TGTGCCAGCAGTTTATCGATTGGGGAGGGGGATACGCAGTATTTT. Translation: CASSLSIGEGDTQYF.

This clonotype was seen a handful of times. V gene TRBV15 combines with J gene TRBJ2-1; D gene ambiguous. Trimming left V 0 bases short and J 6 bases short, with 12 bases between. The CDR3 spans 15 residues. Germline loops: CDR1 LNHNV, CDR2 YYDKDF (reference sequence). The CDR3 nucleotides are TGTGCCACCAGCAGAGATCGTGGAGATCTCAATGAGCAGTTCTTC. Its translation is CATSRDRGDLNEQFF. Full variable domain (missing parts from reference TRBV15 and TRBJ2-1): DAMVIQNPRYQVTQFGKPVTLSCSQTLNHNVMYWYQQKSSQAPKLLFHYYDKDFNNEADTPDNFQSRRPNTSFCFLDIRSPGLGDTAMYLCATSRDRGDLNEQFFGPGTRLTVL.

In this sample, this clonotype turned up a few times. The rearrangement joins TRBV4-2 to TRBJ2-3; D is perhaps TRBD1 (6 bases). The CDR3 runs 18 residues. Looked up from germline, CDR1 is LGHNA and CDR2 is YNFKEQ. V was pared by 4 bases and J by 0 bases, with 20 bases between. CDR3 coding DNA: TGTGCCAGCAGCCCTCGTGGTGGGGGCTCATCCAGCACAGATACGCAGTATTTT. Translation gives CASSPRGGGSSSTDTQYF.

This clonotype was observed a few times. The chain has TRBV6-1 and TRBJ1-1; TRBD1 matches 10 bases. The CDR3 covers 15 residues. V shed 5 bases, J shed 3 bases, and the junction held 6 bases outside the gene matches. CDR1 MNHNS and CDR2 SASEGT come from the germline V gene. CDR3 in amino acids: CASSQTGGMDTEAFF. In DNA, the CDR3 is TGTGCCAGCAGTCAGACAGGGGGCATGGACACTGAAGCTTTCTTT.

The chain joins TRBV7-9 to TRBJ2-7; 8 bases are shared with TRBD1. The V gene's germline CDR1 is SEHNR and CDR2 FQNEAQ (reference sequence). This CDR3 has 13 residues. The V and J ends lost 10 bases and 2 bases, in that order; junction bases with no gene match: 7. CDR3 loop: CAILQGEAYEQYF. DNA for the CDR3: TGTGCCATCCTACAGGGGGAGGCCTACGAGCAGTACTTC.

The rearrangement joins TRBV15 to TRBJ2-7; the match to TRBD1 covers 12 bases. The CDR3 length is 16 residues. With V trimmed by 8 bases and J by 0 bases, 8 bases remained unmatched. Germline V lookup: CDR1 LNHNV, CDR2 YYDKDF (reference sequence). In DNA, the CDR3 is TGTGCCACCGGTAACCCGGGACAGGGGGCCTCCTACGAGCAGTACTTC. The encoded protein is CATGNPGQGASYEQYF.

Concerning this clonotype itself: One end of the junction varies from germline; a read error may be responsible. The rearrangement links TRBV15 to TRBJ2-3; TRBD1 agrees at 8 bases. The CDR3 sequence is 12 residues long. Germline V gene sequence: CDR1 LNHNV, CDR2 YYDKDF (reference sequence). This CDR3 reads CATSNTGGFRSF. DNA of the CDR3: TGTGCCACCAGCAATACAGGGGGGTTCAGAAGTTTT.

The sample holds a few counts of this clonotype. The gene calls are TRBV5-5 and TRBJ2-3; D is possibly TRBD1 (6 bases). The germline V and J ends were trimmed by 7 bases and 0 bases, with 15 bases remaining between them. CDR1 is SGHKS, CDR2 YYEKEE, per germline (reference sequence). CDR3 length: 15 residues. The CDR3 DNA is TGTGCCAGCCTGAGTCACAGGGATAGCACAGATACGCAGTATTTT. This codes for CASLSHRDSTDTQYF.

The V gene is TRBV12-3 or TRBV12-4, the J gene TRBJ2-3; TRBD1 is a possible D gene (6 bases). The CDR3 extends over 14 amino acids. Trimming pared 5 bases from V and 2 bases from J, leaving 11 bases between. The DNA of the CDR3 is TGTGCCAGCAGTCCGGGGACATTCACAGATACGCAGTATTTT. Translating it yields CASSPGTFTDTQYF.

CDR3 loop: CASSQVLTSEDTGELFF. The CDR3 coding sequence is TGCGCCAGCAGCCAAGTTTTGACTAGCGAAGACACCGGGGAGCTGTTTTTT. The chain employs TRBV4-1 and TRBJ2-2; 8 positions match TRBD2. Losses at the gene ends were 1 base for V and 3 bases for J; bases not matched to a gene: 7. The germline gives CDR1 MGHRA, CDR2 YSYEKL. CDR3 length equals 17 residues.